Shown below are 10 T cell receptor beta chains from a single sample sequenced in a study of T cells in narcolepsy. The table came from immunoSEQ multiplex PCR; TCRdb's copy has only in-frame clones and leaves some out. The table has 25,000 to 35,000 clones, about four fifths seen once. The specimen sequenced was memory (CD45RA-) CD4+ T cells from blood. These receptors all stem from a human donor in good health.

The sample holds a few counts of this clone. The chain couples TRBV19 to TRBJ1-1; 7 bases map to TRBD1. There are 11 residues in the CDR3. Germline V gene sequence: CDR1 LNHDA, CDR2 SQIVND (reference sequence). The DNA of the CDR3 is TGTGGGTCGACAGGGTTCACTGAAGCTTTCTTT. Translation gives CGSTGFTEAFF.

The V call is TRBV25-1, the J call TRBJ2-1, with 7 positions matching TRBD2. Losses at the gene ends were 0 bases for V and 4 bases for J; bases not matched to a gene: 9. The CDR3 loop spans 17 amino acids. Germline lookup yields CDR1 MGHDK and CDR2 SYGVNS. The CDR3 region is CASSEYVGAGDYNEQFF. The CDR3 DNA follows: TGTGCCAGCAGTGAATATGTAGGGGCGGGAGATTACAATGAGCAGTTCTTC.

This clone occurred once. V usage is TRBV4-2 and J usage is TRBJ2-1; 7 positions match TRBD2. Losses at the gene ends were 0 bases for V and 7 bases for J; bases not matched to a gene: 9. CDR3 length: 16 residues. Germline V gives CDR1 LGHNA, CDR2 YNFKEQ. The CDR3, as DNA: TGTGCCAGCAGCCAAGATCCGGGGGGATTTCGTAATGAGCAGTTCTTC. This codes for CASSQDPGGFRNEQFF.

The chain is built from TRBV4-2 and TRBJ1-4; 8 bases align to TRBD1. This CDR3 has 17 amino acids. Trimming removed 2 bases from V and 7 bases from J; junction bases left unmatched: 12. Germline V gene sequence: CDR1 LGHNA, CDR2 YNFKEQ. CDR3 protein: CASSQHTNRGVGEKLFF. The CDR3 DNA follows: TGTGCCAGCAGCCAACACACCAACAGGGGGGTAGGTGAAAAACTGTTTTTT.

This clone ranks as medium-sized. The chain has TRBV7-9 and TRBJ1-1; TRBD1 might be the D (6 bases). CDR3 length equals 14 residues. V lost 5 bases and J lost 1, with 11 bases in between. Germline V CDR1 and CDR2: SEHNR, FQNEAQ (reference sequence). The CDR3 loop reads CASSPGQRNTEAFF. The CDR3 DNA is TGTGCCAGCAGCCCTGGACAGAGGAACACTGAAGCTTTCTTT.

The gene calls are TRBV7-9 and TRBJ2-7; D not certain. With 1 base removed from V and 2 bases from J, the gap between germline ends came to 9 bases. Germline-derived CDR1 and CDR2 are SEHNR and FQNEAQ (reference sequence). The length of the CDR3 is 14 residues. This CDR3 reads CASSLVPETYEQYF. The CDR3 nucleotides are TGTGCCAGCAGCTTAGTTCCGGAGACCTACGAGCAGTACTTC.

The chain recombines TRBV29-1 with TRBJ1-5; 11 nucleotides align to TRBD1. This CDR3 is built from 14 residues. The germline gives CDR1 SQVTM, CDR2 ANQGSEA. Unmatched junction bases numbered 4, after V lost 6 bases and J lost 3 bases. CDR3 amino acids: CSVRDRGNNQPQHF. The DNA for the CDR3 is TGCAGCGTCCGGGACAGGGGGAACAATCAGCCCCAGCATTTT.

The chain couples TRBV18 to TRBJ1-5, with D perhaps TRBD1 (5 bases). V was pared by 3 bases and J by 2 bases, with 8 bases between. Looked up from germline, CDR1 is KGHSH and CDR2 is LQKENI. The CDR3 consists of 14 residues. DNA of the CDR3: TGTGCCAGCTCACCGGGGGGTGGCAATCAGCCCCAGCATTTT. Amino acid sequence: CASSPGGGNQPQHF.

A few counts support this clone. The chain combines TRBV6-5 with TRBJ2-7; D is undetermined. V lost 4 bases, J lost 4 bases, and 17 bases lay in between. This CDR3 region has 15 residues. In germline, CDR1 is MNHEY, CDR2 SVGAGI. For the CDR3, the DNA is TGTGCCAGCAGTTCAGCCTCTGCCCGAATATACGAGCAGTACTTC. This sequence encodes CASSSASARIYEQYF.

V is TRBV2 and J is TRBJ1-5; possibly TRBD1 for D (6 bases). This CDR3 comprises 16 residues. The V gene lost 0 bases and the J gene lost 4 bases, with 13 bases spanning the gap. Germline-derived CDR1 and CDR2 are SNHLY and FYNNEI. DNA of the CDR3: TGTGCCAGCAGTGAAGCTAACAGGGCGAGAAATCAGCCCCAGCATTTT. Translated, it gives CASSEANRARNQPQHF.